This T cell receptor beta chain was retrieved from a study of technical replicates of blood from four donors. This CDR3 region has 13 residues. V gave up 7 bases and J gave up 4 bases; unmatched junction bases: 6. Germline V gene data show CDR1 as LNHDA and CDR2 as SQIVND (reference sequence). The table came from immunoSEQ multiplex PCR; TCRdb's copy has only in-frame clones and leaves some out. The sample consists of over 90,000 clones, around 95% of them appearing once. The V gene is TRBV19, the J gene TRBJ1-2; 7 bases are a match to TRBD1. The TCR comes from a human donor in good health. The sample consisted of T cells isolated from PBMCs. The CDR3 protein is CASTRGQIYGYTF. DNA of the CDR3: TGTGCCAGTACCCGGGGACAGATCTATGGCTACACCTTC.